The clone carrying this T cell receptor beta chain showed up just a few times. What it recognizes is unknown. The source of the sample is a study of regulatory T cells in long-lasting Graves disease. For the study at large: Less than 3 months of antithyroid drugs had been taken by newly diagnosed Graves' patients.

The authors built TCR beta libraries using iRepertoire HTBI primers and Arm-PCR of CDR3 regions. TCRdb recomputed calls from the multiplex PCR reads with MiXCR, one row per CDR3 protein. This table holds 550,000 or so distinct CDR3 sequences, approximately 12% found once. General observations from the study: Among samples with persistent disease, TRBV28, TRBJ1-2 and TRBJ2-5 were favored.

The CDR3 spans 18 residues. Germline-derived CDR1 and CDR2 are MNHEY and SVGEGT. V lost 3 bases and J lost 8; bases outside the gene matches: 16. Described time point: newly diagnosed GD, antithyroid drugs for less than 3 months. RNA from PBMCs was the source of the TCR library. A further study also used this sample, focusing on T cells in Graves' hyperthyroidism and ophthalmopathy.

The genes are TRBV6-2 or TRBV6-3 and TRBJ2-4; 10 bases map to TRBD2. Sequences were derived from peripheral blood mononuclear cells (PBMCs), sampled at new diagnosis, from a patient treated with antithyroid drugs. This TCR was sampled from a woman in her thirties with Graves disease. DNA of the CDR3: TGTGCCAGCAGTTATAGCCCTCGACTAGCGGGTCCCGGGGACATTCAGTACTTC. It specifies CASSYSPRLAGPGDIQYF.